These 27 T cell receptor beta chains were all obtained from the same sample, sequenced in a study of cytomegalovirus exposure and HLA in healthy donors. It was with 60 Vbeta and 13 Jbeta primers that the PCR ran. The data were produced by immunoSEQ multiplex PCR, yet TCRdb's version contains in-frame clones alone and is incomplete. Of more than 150,000 clones listed, 80% are singletons. The sequenced sample was PBMCs. These receptors were collected from a boy younger than 18 in good health and CMV-seronegative.

CDR3 nucleotide sequence: TGTGCCATCAGTGAAGGACTAGCGGAAGAGACCCAGTACTTC. Translating gives CAISEGLAEETQYF. The chain employs TRBV10-3 and TRBJ2-5; 10 bases line up with TRBD2. This CDR3 is built from 14 residues. Trimming at V came to 3 bases and at J to 3 bases, leaving 1 base not matched to a gene. The germline gives CDR1 ENHRY, CDR2 SYGVKD.

The rearrangement joins TRBV6-5 to TRBJ1-1; TRBD1 might be the D (5 bases). V lost 0 bases, J lost 2 bases, and 10 bases lay in between. CDR3 size: 15 residues. Germline lookup yields CDR1 MNHEY and CDR2 SVGAGI. The CDR3 DNA sequence: TGTGCCAGCAGTTACTCCGGACATTCAAACACTGAAGCTTTCTTT. Translating gives CASSYSGHSNTEAFF.

The CDR3 reads CASSRAGEAQYF. In DNA form, the CDR3 reads TGTGCCAGCAGCCGGGCGGGGGAGGCGCAGTATTTT. The chain has TRBV7-2 and TRBJ2-3, with 7 bases that match TRBD2. The germline CDR1 and CDR2 sequences are SGHTA and FQGNSA. After removal of 5 bases from V and 10 bases from J, the junction contained 6 bases not matched to a gene. The CDR3 runs to 12 residues.

This sequence joins TRBV9 and TRBJ1-2; 8 nucleotides agree with TRBD1. The V and J ends lost 3 bases and 4 bases, in that order; junction bases with no gene match: 11. This CDR3 contains 16 residues. Germline V lookup: CDR1 SGDLS, CDR2 YYNGEE. CDR3 region: CASSARGQGAAYGYTF. The CDR3 DNA reads TGTGCCAGCAGCGCGAGAGGCCAGGGGGCAGCCTATGGCTACACCTTC.

The chain recombines TRBV4-1 with TRBJ1-5, with D unclear. V was clipped by 3 bases and J by 2 bases, with 11 bases between them. Germline loops: CDR1 MGHRA, CDR2 YSYEKL. The CDR3 has 15 residues. The CDR3, as DNA: TGCGCCAGCAGCCAGGAGGGCTGGGGCAATCAGCCCCAGCATTTT. It translates to CASSQEGWGNQPQHF.

The V gene is TRBV6-5, the J gene TRBJ1-2; no reliable D call. There are 13 residues in the CDR3. Looked up from germline, CDR1 is MNHEY and CDR2 is SVGAGI. V was clipped by 6 bases and J by 8 bases, with 16 bases between them. CDR3 DNA: TGTGCCAGCAGGCCCGGTCCCGTCTCGGGCTACACCTTC. Its protein product is CASRPGPVSGYTF.

This clone was seen more than once but under ten times. This rearrangement joins TRBV4-1 to TRBJ2-7; D may be TRBD1 (6 bases). Looked up from germline, CDR1 is MGHRA and CDR2 is YSYEKL. The CDR3 consists of 14 residues. Trimming shortened V by 3 bases and J by 3 bases, and 12 bases separated the two germline ends. The DNA for the CDR3 is TGCGCCAGCAGCCATCTTGGACAGAGCTACGAGCAGTACTTC. This codes for CASSHLGQSYEQYF.

The chain combines TRBV28 with TRBJ2-3; 10 positions agree with TRBD1. Germline CDR1 reads MDHEN; CDR2 reads SYDVKM. The CDR3 is 16 residues long. With 5 bases clipped from V and 7 bases from J, the junction kept 12 bases outside the gene matches. CDR3 protein: CASSPMGTGELHTQYF. CDR3 bases: TGTGCCAGCAGTCCTATGGGGACAGGGGAGTTACATACGCAGTATTTT.

The chain joins TRBV7-3 to TRBJ2-3; TRBD1 is a possible D gene (6 bases). Germline V gene sequence: CDR1 SGHTA, CDR2 FQGTGA. CDR3 length equals 14 residues. The germline V and J ends were trimmed by 4 bases and 5 bases, with 13 bases remaining between them. CDR3 bases: TGTGCCAGCAGCTCGAAGGGGGTGGAAGATACGCAGTATTTT. Encoded protein: CASSSKGVEDTQYF. Looking up the rest from reference TRBV7-3 and TRBJ2-3 gives the full variable domain: GAGVSQTPSNKVTEKGKYVELRCDPISGHTALYWYRQSLGQGPEFLIYFQGTGAADDSGLPNDRFFAVRPEGSVSTLKIQRTERGDSAVYLCASSSKGVEDTQYFGPGTRLTVL.

The chain uses TRBV14 and TRBJ1-1; TRBD1 is a possible D gene (6 bases). CDR1 and CDR2 (germline): SGHDN, FVKESK. V dropped 6 bases and J dropped 4 bases, with 12 bases sitting between them. The length of the CDR3 is 13 residues. The CDR3 reads CASSYDRLTEAFF. The CDR3 bases are TGTGCCAGCAGTTATGACAGGCTCACTGAAGCTTTCTTT.

The chain couples TRBV5-4 to TRBJ1-2; TRBD1 agrees at 9 bases. V dropped 0 bases and J dropped 6; count of bases not matched to a gene: 6. Germline V gene lookup returns CDR1 SGHNT and CDR2 YYREEE (reference sequence). The CDR3 totals 15 residues. CDR3 loop: CASSLASDRGDGYTF. The CDR3 coding sequence is TGTGCCAGCAGCTTGGCCTCGGACAGGGGTGATGGCTACACCTTC.

The CDR3 protein is CASSRTGAGTSGTGELFF. In nucleotides, the CDR3 is TGTGCCAGCAGTCGGACAGGGGCCGGGACTAGCGGGACCGGGGAGCTGTTTTTT. The chain recombines TRBV2 with TRBJ2-2, with TRBD2 matching over 12 bases. Trimming at V came to 5 bases and at J to 5 bases, leaving 12 bases not matched to a gene. The CDR3 runs to 18 residues. CDR1 and CDR2 (germline): SNHLY, FYNNEI.

The chain's CDR3 is CASSVEGANEQFF. The CDR3 DNA reads TGTGCCAGCAGCGTAGAGGGAGCCAATGAGCAGTTCTTC. V usage is TRBV9 and J usage is TRBJ2-1; D perhaps matches TRBD2 (5 bases). CDR1 and CDR2 from the germline V gene are SGDLS and YYNGEE. V lost 0 bases and J lost 6, with 7 bases in between. This CDR3 comprises 13 residues.

The V and J genes are TRBV7-9 and TRBJ1-1; the D is unclear. V lost 5 bases to trimming and J lost 7 bases, with 8 bases between them. This CDR3 is built from 11 residues. The germline V gene has CDR1 SEHNR and CDR2 FQNEAQ (reference sequence). CDR3 protein: CASSIAYEAFF. CDR3 coding DNA: TGTGCCAGCAGCATTGCCTATGAAGCTTTCTTT.

This clone was seen a few times. The rearrangement links TRBV12-5 to TRBJ1-2; a possible D gene is TRBD1 (6 bases). Per germline, CDR1 LGHNT and CDR2 FRNRAP. The V end was cut by 0 bases, the J end by 4 bases, with 15 bases between. The CDR3 contains 16 residues. Written as DNA, the CDR3 is TGTGCTAGTGGTTTGGTACCCCAGGGGCGGGCCTATGGCTACACCTTC. Translated, it gives CASGLVPQGRAYGYTF.

This chain uses TRBV5-1 with TRBJ1-4; a weak D match, TRBD1 (6 bases). Trimming pared 0 bases from V and 0 bases from J, leaving 6 bases between. The CDR3 is made up of 15 amino acids. Germline V lookup: CDR1 SGHRS, CDR2 YFSETQ. CDR3 loop: CASSLDRATNEKLFF. In DNA, the CDR3 is TGCGCCAGCAGCTTGGACAGGGCAACTAATGAAAAACTGTTTTTT.

The V gene is TRBV19, the J gene TRBJ1-1; D gene ambiguous. The CDR3 is 12 amino acids. The V end lost 9 bases, the J end lost 0 bases, and 8 bases lay between the germline ends. The germline V gene encodes CDR1 LNHDA and CDR2 SQIVND (reference sequence). CDR3 nucleotide sequence: TGTGCCAGCCGAGATTTGAACACTGAAGCTTTCTTT. As protein: CASRDLNTEAFF.

The J gene is TRBJ2-2, the V gene TRBV18, with D tentatively TRBD1 (6 bases). CDR1 is KGHSH and CDR2 is LQKENI in the germline V gene. The CDR3 has 14 amino acids. V lost 3 bases and J lost 1, with 6 bases in between. The CDR3 sequence is CASSPDRNTGELFF. CDR3 nucleotides: TGTGCCAGCTCACCGGACAGGAACACCGGGGAGCTGTTTTTT.

This clone was recorded once. The rearrangement joins TRBV30 to TRBJ2-3; 7 nucleotides line up with TRBD2. CDR1 and CDR2 from the germline V gene are GTSNPN and SVGIG (reference sequence). J was trimmed by 0 bases and V by 5 bases; bases with no gene match: 14. The length of the CDR3 is 17 residues. CDR3 bases: TGTGCCTGGTCGGAGGTGAACGTAGCGGGTAGCACAGATACGCAGTATTTT. It encodes CAWSEVNVAGSTDTQYF.

The V and J genes are TRBV27 and TRBJ2-7; 9 bases line up with TRBD1. CDR1 is MNHEY and CDR2 is SMNVEV in the germline V gene (reference sequence). There are 15 residues in the CDR3. The junction had 8 bases not matched to a gene; V was cut back by 7 bases and J by 1 base. Here the CDR3 reads CASTLRGTGSYEQYF. CDR3 nucleotides: TGTGCCAGCACTCTTAGGGGGACAGGGTCCTACGAGCAGTACTTC.

This clone has more than one count but fewer than ten. This chain joins TRBV6-6 and TRBJ1-3; D remains ambiguous. CDR3 length: 12 amino acids. Germline CDR1 reads MNHNY; CDR2 reads SVGAGI (reference sequence). Trimming pared 10 bases from V and 0 bases from J, leaving 7 bases between. The CDR3 nucleotides read TGTGCCACCGCCTACTCTGGAAACACCATATATTTT. Protein sequence: CATAYSGNTIYF.

CDR3 sequence reads: CASGLGGVDTGELFF. CDR3 coding DNA: TGTGCTAGTGGTTTGGGCGGGGTAGACACCGGGGAGCTGTTTTTT. J is TRBJ2-2 and V is TRBV12-5, with D tentatively TRBD2 (6 bases). CDR3 length: 15 amino acids. Trimming took 1 base from V and 3 from J, leaving 9 bases between them. Per germline, CDR1 LGHNT and CDR2 FRNRAP.

This chain's CDR3 is CASSEGWTGSYGYTF. As DNA, the CDR3 is TGTGCCAGCAGTGAAGGGTGGACAGGGTCATACGGCTACACCTTC. The rearrangement links TRBV6-1 to TRBJ1-2, with TRBD1 matching 8 bases. There are 15 residues in the CDR3. CDR1 is MNHNS, CDR2 SASEGT, per germline. The ends lost 1 base at V and 8 bases at J; junction bases unmatched: 9.

The rearrangement links TRBV2 to TRBJ1-5; 10 bases agree with TRBD1. J gave up 6 bases and V 5 bases, and 7 bases lay outside the gene matches. The germline gives CDR1 SNHLY, CDR2 FYNNEI. There are 15 residues in the CDR3. CDR3 loop: CASSRGTGEPQPQHF. CDR3 DNA: TGTGCCAGCAGTCGCGGGACAGGGGAACCTCAGCCCCAGCATTTT.

The rearrangement links TRBV2 to TRBJ1-2; 9 positions agree with TRBD1. The CDR3 loop spans 17 amino acids. V gave up 6 bases and J gave up 1 base; unmatched junction bases: 12. The V gene's germline CDR1 is SNHLY and CDR2 FYNNEI. CDR3 region: CASRRQGELSLNYGYTF. The DNA for the CDR3 is TGTGCCAGCAGAAGACAGGGGGAGTTGTCTCTTAACTATGGCTACACCTTC.

The V and J genes are TRBV2 and TRBJ1-4; 10 bases line up with TRBD1. There are 14 residues in the CDR3. Germline loops: CDR1 SNHLY, CDR2 FYNNEI. Trimming at V came to 6 bases and at J to 8 bases, leaving 6 bases not matched to a gene. The CDR3 bases are TGTGCCAGCAGGGCCCGGGACAGGGGCGAAAAACTGTTTTTT. It yields the protein CASRARDRGEKLFF.

The chain is built from TRBV11-1 and TRBJ2-4; 8 nucleotides align to TRBD1. With 2 bases clipped from V and 7 bases from J, the junction kept 4 bases outside the gene matches. The CDR3 contains 14 residues. CDR1 is SGHAT, CDR2 FQDESV, per germline (reference sequence). CDR3 coding DNA: TGTGCCAGCAGCTTACCATGGACAGGGAACATTCAGTACTTC. Translating gives CASSLPWTGNIQYF.